Listed here are 22 T cell receptor beta chains from one sample, sequenced in a study of T-cell reconstitution after alpha-beta-depleted transplantation in children. The TCRbeta library incorporated unique molecular identifiers. TCRdb reanalysed the PCR reads using MiXCR and keeps one entry per CDR3 protein. Counted here are more than 250,000 distinct CDR3 sequences, approximately 9.6% occurring once; the ten biggest clones make up around 9.1%. The sample here was PBMCs from the stem cell graft donor, taken from the stem cell graft. These receptor sequences come from a human donor who donated a stem cell graft to a child with SCID.

This clonotype was recorded many times. This sequence joins TRBV7-9 and TRBJ2-3; possibly TRBD1 or TRBD2 for D (5 bases each). Trimming stripped 4 bases from V and 0 bases from J, with 11 bases between. Germline values: CDR1 SEHNR, CDR2 FQNEAQ (reference sequence). There are 15 residues in the CDR3. The CDR3 sequence: CASSSPGSSTDTQYF. CDR3 nucleotide sequence: TGTGCCAGCAGCTCCCCAGGGAGTAGCACAGATACGCAGTATTTT.

This clonotype was picked up many times. This rearrangement joins TRBV7-9 to TRBJ1-5; the D gene is possibly TRBD1 (6 bases). The V gene's germline CDR1 is SEHNR and CDR2 FQNEAQ (reference sequence). V was cut by 5 bases and J by 5 bases, with 7 bases left in between. This CDR3 contains 12 residues. In DNA, the CDR3 is TGTGCCAGCAGCCCAGGGGATCAGCCCCAGCATTTT. This codes for CASSPGDQPQHF. The whole variable domain, filled in from reference TRBV7-9 and TRBJ1-5, reads DTGVSQNPRHKITKRGQNVTFRCDPISEHNRLYWYRQTLGQGPEFLTYFQNEAQLEKSRLLSDRFSAERPKGSFSTLEIQRTEQGDSAMYLCASSPGDQPQHFGDGTRLSIL.

The J gene is TRBJ2-7, the V gene TRBV20-1; possible D gene TRBD2, 7 bases. Trimming removed 1 base from V and 4 bases from J, with 17 bases in between. The CDR3 loop spans 15 amino acids. CDR1 and CDR2 (germline): DFQATT, SNEGSKA (reference sequence). The CDR3 reads CSARVEGGALYEQYF. The CDR3 DNA sequence: TGCAGTGCTAGAGTGGAAGGGGGGGCCCTATACGAGCAGTACTTC.

This clonotype was detected many times. V and J are TRBV5-1 and TRBJ2-2; 7 bases align to TRBD1. Germline V gene data show CDR1 as SGHRS and CDR2 as YFSETQ. The CDR3 has 14 residues. The J segment lost 6 bases and the V segment lost 3 bases, leaving 5 bases of the junction unmatched. The CDR3 reads CASSWKQGPGELFF. The CDR3 DNA reads TGCGCCAGCAGCTGGAAACAGGGGCCCGGGGAGCTGTTTTTT. Complete variable domain (other parts from reference TRBV5-1 and TRBJ2-2): KAGVTQTPRYLIKTRGQQVTLSCSPISGHRSVSWYQQTPGQGLQFLFEYFSETQRNKGNFPGRFSGRQFSNSRSEMNVSTLELGDSALYLCASSWKQGPGELFFGEGSRLTVL.

This clonotype was counted only a few times. The chain is built from TRBV4-1 and TRBJ2-3; D not resolved. This CDR3 is built from 15 residues. Trimming took off 0 bases at V and 0 bases at J, with 7 bases between the two ends. From germline, CDR1 is MGHRA and CDR2 YSYEKL. The DNA for the CDR3 is TGCGCCAGCAGCCAAGATATCCCGAGCACAGATACGCAGTATTTT. Its translation: CASSQDIPSTDTQYF.

V usage is TRBV29-1 and J usage is TRBJ1-2; 7 bases align to TRBD1. The CDR3 is 14 residues long. Trimming cost V 6 bases and J 1 base; bases outside gene matches: 8. Per the germline V gene, CDR1 is SQVTM and CDR2 is ANQGSEA. CDR3 protein: CSVPARGLNYGYTF. The CDR3 coding sequence is TGCAGCGTCCCGGCAAGGGGGCTTAACTATGGCTACACCTTC.

The V gene is TRBV10-3, the J gene TRBJ1-3, with no clear D. This CDR3 spans 13 amino acids. Germline V gene data show CDR1 as ENHRY and CDR2 as SYGVKD. Trimming shortened V by 4 bases and J by 3 bases, and 7 bases separated the two germline ends. For the CDR3, the DNA is TGTGCCATCAGTGCGCGCAGTGGAAACACCATATATTTT. Residues: CAISARSGNTIYF.

This clonotype was seen at least ten times. The chain combines TRBV10-3 with TRBJ1-3; possible D gene TRBD1, 5 bases. Germline CDR1 reads ENHRY; CDR2 reads SYGVKD. The CDR3 spans 15 residues. Trimming took off 6 bases at V and 0 bases at J, with 12 bases between the two ends. In DNA, the CDR3 is TGTGCCATCAGCGGGGGATCCATCTCTGGAAACACCATATATTTT. Amino acid sequence: CAISGGSISGNTIYF.

The table lists this clonotype with a few counts. The chain joins TRBV7-8 to TRBJ2-3; D gene uncertain. Germline CDR1 is SGHVS and CDR2 is FQNEAQ. This CDR3 is 15 amino acids long. Trimming stripped 5 bases from V and 3 bases from J, with 15 bases between. The CDR3 DNA is TGTGCCAGCAGCGGCCAGCCTGGTTTTACAGATACGCAGTATTTT. Protein: CASSGQPGFTDTQYF.

The chain employs TRBV6-1 and TRBJ1-2; D not certain. CDR3 length: 15 residues. Trimming removed 1 base from V and 7 bases from J, with 16 bases in between. CDR1 MNHNS and CDR2 SASEGT come from the germline V gene. CDR3 nucleotide sequence: TGTGCCAGCAGTGAAGGAGGCGGCACGAGCGGTGGCTACACCTTC. As protein: CASSEGGGTSGGYTF.

This clonotype was recorded many times. The chain links TRBV20-1 to TRBJ1-4; D gene ambiguous. V was trimmed by 4 bases and J by 0 bases, leaving 9 bases between them. This CDR3 is 14 amino acids long. Germline V gene data show CDR1 as DFQATT and CDR2 as SNEGSKA (reference sequence). As DNA, the CDR3 is TGCAGTGCTAACAGCGGGACAACTAATGAAAAACTGTTTTTT. The encoded protein is CSANSGTTNEKLFF.

Ten or more counts support this clonotype. This rearrangement joins TRBV6-4 to TRBJ1-6; unclear D gene. Germline CDR1 reads MRHNA; CDR2 reads SNTAGT. This CDR3 is 16 amino acids long. Between the trimmed V and J ends, which lost 3 bases and 8 bases, there was a span of 17 bases. CDR3 protein: CASSEDRPPADSPLHF. The CDR3 bases are TGTGCCAGCAGTGAGGATCGGCCCCCTGCAGATTCACCCCTCCACTTT.

In its sample, this clonotype was seen a few times. CDR3 in DNA: TGTGCCAGCAGTGAACTGGGCGGCTATCAGCCCCAGCATTTT. This encodes CASSELGGYQPQHF. This rearrangement joins TRBV25-1 to TRBJ1-5, with D unclear. The germline CDR1 and CDR2 sequences are MGHDK and SYGVNS. V was clipped by 2 bases and J by 5 bases, with 10 bases between them. This CDR3 is built from 14 residues.

The chain uses TRBV27 and TRBJ2-1, with D maybe TRBD1 (5 bases). Germline V gene lookup returns CDR1 MNHEY and CDR2 SMNVEV (reference sequence). V lost 8 bases and J 5 bases, leaving 13 bases between the germline ends. The CDR3 is made up of 13 amino acids. The chain's CDR3 is CASAYDSNNEQFF. In DNA, the CDR3 is TGTGCCAGCGCCTATGACAGCAACAATGAGCAGTTCTTC.

V is TRBV20-1 and J is TRBJ2-5; 7 nucleotides align to TRBD2. CDR3 length equals 12 residues. V was pared by 4 bases and J by 4 bases, with 3 bases of the junction left unmatched. The germline V gene has CDR1 DFQATT and CDR2 SNEGSKA (reference sequence). The CDR3 nucleotides are TGCAGTGCTATATGGGGGGGAGAGACCCAGTACTTC. This codes for CSAIWGGETQYF.

This clonotype occurred many times. The chain has TRBV4-1 and TRBJ1-2; D is possibly TRBD1 (5 bases). CDR3 length: 13 amino acids. V was pared by 0 bases and J by 8 bases, with 10 bases between. Germline CDR1 reads MGHRA; CDR2 reads YSYEKL. CDR3 region: CASSQEDIRGYTF. The CDR3 coding sequence is TGCGCCAGCAGCCAAGAGGACATCCGGGGCTACACCTTC.

This clonotype was counted only a few times. V and J are TRBV29-1 and TRBJ2-3; no clear D gene. Germline CDR1 and CDR2: SQVTM and ANQGSEA. Trimming took 4 bases from V and 4 from J, leaving 15 bases between them. CDR3 length: 14 residues. The CDR3 sequence is CSVVRARVADTQYF. CDR3 DNA: TGCAGCGTTGTAAGAGCCCGGGTGGCAGATACGCAGTATTTT.

This chain connects TRBV12-3 or TRBV12-4 to TRBJ2-7; D is ambiguous. The CDR3 covers 13 residues. The V and J ends lost 10 bases and 2 bases respectively, with 15 bases between them. CDR3 in amino acids: CATTSVGTYEQYF. DNA of the CDR3: TGTGCCACTACCAGTGTGGGAACCTACGAGCAGTACTTC.

This clonotype has ten or more counts. The rearrangement joins TRBV20-1 to TRBJ2-7; D not certain. V lost 2 bases and J lost 1, with 6 bases in between. The CDR3 loop spans 12 amino acids. Germline V gene data show CDR1 as DFQATT and CDR2 as SNEGSKA (reference sequence). Here the CDR3 reads CSARSGSYEQYF. The CDR3 DNA is TGCAGTGCTAGATCCGGGTCCTACGAGCAGTACTTC.

The V and J genes are TRBV11-2 and TRBJ2-3, with TRBD2 identical over 7 bases. From germline, CDR1 is SGHAT and CDR2 FQNNGV. V lost 2 bases to trimming and J lost 6 bases; unmatched junction nucleotides: 8. This CDR3 has 15 residues. Here the CDR3 DNA reads TGTGCCAGCAGCTTACCCGGACTAGTGTTCGATACGCAGTATTTT. Translation: CASSLPGLVFDTQYF.

The chain combines TRBV20-1 with TRBJ2-6, with D unclear. This CDR3 is built from 15 residues. V was trimmed by 3 bases and J by 1 base, leaving 10 bases between them. The germline CDR1 and CDR2 sequences are DFQATT and SNEGSKA (reference sequence). The DNA for the CDR3 is TGCAGTGCTAGGATGGTAGCTTCTGGGGCCAACGTCCTGACTTTC. Protein product: CSARMVASGANVLTF.

This chain connects TRBV27 to TRBJ2-1; D is perhaps TRBD1 (6 bases). Germline lookup yields CDR1 MNHEY and CDR2 SMNVEV (reference sequence). The ends were cut back, 5 bases at V and 9 bases at J, with 11 bases in the middle. The CDR3 spans 12 residues. The CDR3, as DNA: TGTGCCAGCAGTATAACAGGGTTTGAGCAGTTCTTC. As protein: CASSITGFEQFF.